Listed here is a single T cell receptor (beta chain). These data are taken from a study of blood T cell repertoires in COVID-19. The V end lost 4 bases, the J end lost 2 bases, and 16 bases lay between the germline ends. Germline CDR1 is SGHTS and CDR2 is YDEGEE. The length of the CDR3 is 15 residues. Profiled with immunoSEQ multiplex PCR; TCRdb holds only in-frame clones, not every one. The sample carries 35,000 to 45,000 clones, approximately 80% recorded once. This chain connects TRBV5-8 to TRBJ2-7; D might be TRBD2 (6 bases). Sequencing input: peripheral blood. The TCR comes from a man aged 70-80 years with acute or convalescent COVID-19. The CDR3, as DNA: TGTGCCAGCAGCACTCGCTGGGGCGGGGCCTACGAGCAGTACTTC. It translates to CASSTRWGGAYEQYF.